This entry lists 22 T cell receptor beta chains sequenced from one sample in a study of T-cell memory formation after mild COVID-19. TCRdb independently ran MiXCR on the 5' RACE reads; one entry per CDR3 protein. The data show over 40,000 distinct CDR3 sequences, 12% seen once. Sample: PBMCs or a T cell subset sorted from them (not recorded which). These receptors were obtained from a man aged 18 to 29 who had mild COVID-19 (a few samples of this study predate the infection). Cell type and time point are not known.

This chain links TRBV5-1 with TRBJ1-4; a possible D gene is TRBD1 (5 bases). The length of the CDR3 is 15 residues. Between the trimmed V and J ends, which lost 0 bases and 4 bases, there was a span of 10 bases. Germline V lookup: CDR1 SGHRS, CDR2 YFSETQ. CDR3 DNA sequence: TGCGCCAGCAGCTTGGTCCAGGGTGGTAATGAAAAACTGTTTTTT. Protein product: CASSLVQGGNEKLFF.

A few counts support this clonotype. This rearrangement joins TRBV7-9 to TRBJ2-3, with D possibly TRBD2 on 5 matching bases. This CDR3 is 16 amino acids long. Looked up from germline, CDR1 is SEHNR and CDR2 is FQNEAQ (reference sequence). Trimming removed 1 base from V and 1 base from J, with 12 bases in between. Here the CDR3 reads CASSLEGWGGTDTQYF. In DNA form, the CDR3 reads TGTGCCAGCAGCTTAGAGGGCTGGGGAGGCACAGATACGCAGTATTTT. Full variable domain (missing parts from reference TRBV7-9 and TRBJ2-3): DTGVSQNPRHKITKRGQNVTFRCDPISEHNRLYWYRQTLGQGPEFLTYFQNEAQLEKSRLLSDRFSAERPKGSFSTLEIQRTEQGDSAMYLCASSLEGWGGTDTQYFGPGTRLTVL.

The CDR3 DNA reads as TGTGCCAGCAGTCGAACTATGACCGAGCAGTACTTC. Translation gives CASSRTMTEQYF. The chain couples TRBV6-2 or TRBV6-3 to TRBJ2-7; unclear D gene. The CDR3 is made up of 12 amino acids. CDR1 and CDR2 from the germline V gene are MNHEY and SVGEGT. Trimming took 5 bases from V and 6 from J, leaving 11 bases between them.

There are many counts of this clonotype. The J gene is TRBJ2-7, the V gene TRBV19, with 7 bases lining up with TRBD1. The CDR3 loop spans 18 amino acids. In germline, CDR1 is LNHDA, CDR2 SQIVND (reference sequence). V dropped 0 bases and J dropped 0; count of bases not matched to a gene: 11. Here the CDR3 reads CASSIDRGCRDSSYEQYV. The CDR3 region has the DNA TGTGCCAGTAGTATAGATCGAGGATGTCGGGACAGCTCCTACGAGCAGTACGTC.

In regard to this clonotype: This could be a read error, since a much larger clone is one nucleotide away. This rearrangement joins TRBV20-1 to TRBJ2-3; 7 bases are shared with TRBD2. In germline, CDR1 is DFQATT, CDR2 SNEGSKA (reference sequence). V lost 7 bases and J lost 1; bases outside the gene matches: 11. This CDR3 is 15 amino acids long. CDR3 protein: CSDRFGGGGTDTQYF. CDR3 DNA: TGCAGTGATAGGTTCGGCGGGGGAGGCACAGATACGCAGTATTTT.

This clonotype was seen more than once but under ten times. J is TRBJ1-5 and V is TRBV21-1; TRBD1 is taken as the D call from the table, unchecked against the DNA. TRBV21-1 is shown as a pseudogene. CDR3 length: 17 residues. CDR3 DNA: TGTGCCAGCAGACGAGGAACAGGGGGCGAAAGGTCTCAGCCCCAGCATTTT. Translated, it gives CASRRGTGGERSQPQHF.

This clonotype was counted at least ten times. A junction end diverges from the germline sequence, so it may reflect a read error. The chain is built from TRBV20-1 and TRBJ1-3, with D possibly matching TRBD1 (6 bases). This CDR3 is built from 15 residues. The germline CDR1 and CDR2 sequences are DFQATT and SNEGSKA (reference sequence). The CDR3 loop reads CSARGDTDSGNTIYF. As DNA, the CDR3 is TGCAGTGCCAGAGGGGACACTGACTCTGGAAACACCATATATTTT.

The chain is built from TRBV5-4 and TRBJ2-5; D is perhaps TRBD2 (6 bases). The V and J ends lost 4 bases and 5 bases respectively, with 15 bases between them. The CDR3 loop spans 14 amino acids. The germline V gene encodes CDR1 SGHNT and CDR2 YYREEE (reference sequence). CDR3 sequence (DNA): TGTGCCAGCAGCGGGGGACTCGTAGCTGAGACCCAGTACTTC. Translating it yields CASSGGLVAETQYF.

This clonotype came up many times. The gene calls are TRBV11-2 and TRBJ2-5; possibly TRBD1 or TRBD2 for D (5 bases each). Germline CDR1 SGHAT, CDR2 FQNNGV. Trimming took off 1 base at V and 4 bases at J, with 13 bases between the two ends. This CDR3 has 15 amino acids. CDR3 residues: CASSLGWDGAETQYF. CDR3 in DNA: TGTGCCAGCAGCTTAGGTTGGGACGGGGCAGAGACCCAGTACTTC.

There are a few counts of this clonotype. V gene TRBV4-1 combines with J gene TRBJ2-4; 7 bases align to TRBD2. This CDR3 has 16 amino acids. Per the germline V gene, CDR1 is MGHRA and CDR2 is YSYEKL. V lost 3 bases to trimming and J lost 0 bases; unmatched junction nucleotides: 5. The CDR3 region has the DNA TGCGCCAGCAGCCACCGAGCGGGACTAGCCAAAAACATTCAGTACTTC. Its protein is CASSHRAGLAKNIQYF.

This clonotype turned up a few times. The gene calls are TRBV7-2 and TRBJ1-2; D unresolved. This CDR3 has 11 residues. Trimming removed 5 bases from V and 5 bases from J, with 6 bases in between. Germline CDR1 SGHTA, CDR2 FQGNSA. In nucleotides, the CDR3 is TGTGCCAGCAGCCAGAGTTATGGCTACACCTTC. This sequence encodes CASSQSYGYTF.

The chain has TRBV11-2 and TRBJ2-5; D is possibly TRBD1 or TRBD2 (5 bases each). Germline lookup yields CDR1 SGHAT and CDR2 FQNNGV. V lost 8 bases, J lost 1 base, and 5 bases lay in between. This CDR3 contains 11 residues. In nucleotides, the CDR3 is TGTGCCAGCGGGACCCAAGAGACCCAGTACTTC. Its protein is CASGTQETQYF.

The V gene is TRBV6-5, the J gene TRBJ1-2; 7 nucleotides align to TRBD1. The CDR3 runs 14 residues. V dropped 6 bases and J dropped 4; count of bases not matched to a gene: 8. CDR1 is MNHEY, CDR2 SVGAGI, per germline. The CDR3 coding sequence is TGTGCCAGCAGACTTGGGACAGACCCCTATGGCTACACCTTC. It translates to CASRLGTDPYGYTF.

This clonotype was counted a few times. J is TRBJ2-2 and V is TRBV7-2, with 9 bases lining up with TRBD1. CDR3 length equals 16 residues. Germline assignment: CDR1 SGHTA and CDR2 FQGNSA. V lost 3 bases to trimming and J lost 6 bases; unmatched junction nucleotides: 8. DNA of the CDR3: TGTGCCAGCAGCTTCCCCGGGACAGGGTATTCCGGGGAGCTGTTTTTT. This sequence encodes CASSFPGTGYSGELFF. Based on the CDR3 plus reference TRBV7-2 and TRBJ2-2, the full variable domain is GAGVSQSPSNKVTEKGKDVELRCDPISGHTALYWYRQSLGQGLEFLIYFQGNSAPDKSGLPSDRFSAERTGGSVSTLTIQRTQQEDSAVYLCASSFPGTGYSGELFFGEGSRLTVL.

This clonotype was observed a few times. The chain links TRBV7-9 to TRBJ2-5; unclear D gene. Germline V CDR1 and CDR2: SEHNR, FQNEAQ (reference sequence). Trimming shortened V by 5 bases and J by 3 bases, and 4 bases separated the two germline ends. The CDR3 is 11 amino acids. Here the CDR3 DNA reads TGTGCCAGCAGCAAAGAAGAGACCCAGTACTTC. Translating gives CASSKEETQYF.

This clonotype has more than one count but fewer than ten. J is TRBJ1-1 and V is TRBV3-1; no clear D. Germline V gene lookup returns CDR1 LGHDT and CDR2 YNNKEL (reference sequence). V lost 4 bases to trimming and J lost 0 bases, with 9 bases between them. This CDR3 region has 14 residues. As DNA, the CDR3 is TGTGCCAGCAGCCCCGGTTTAGTGAACACTGAAGCTTTCTTT. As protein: CASSPGLVNTEAFF.

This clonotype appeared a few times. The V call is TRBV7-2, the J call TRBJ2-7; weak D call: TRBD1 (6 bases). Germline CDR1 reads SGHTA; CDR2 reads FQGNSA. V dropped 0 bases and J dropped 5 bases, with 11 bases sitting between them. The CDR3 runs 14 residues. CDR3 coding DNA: TGTGCCAGCAGCTTAGCGTCAGGGGCGAACGAGCAGTACGTC. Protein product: CASSLASGANEQYV.

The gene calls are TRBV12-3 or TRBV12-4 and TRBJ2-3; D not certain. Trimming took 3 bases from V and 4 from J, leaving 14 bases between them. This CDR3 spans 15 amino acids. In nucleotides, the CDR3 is TGTGCCAGCAGTTTGACCGTCTCCCCTGCAGATACGCAGTATTTT. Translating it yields CASSLTVSPADTQYF.

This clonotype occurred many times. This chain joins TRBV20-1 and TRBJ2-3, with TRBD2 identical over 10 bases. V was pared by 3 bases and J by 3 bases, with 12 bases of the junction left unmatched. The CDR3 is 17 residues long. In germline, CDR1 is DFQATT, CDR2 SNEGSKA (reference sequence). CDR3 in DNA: TGCAGTGCTAGCGGACTTATAGCTAGCGGGGGTACAGATACGCAGTATTTT. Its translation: CSASGLIASGGTDTQYF.

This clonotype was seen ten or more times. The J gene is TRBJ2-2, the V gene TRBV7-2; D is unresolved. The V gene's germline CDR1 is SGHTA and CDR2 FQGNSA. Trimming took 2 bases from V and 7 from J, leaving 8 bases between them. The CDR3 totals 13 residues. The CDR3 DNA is TGTGCCAGCAGCTTAAACCTAGGCGGGGAGCTGTTTTTT. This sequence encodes CASSLNLGGELFF. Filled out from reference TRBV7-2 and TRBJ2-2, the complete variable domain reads GAGVSQSPSNKVTEKGKDVELRCDPISGHTALYWYRQSLGQGLEFLIYFQGNSAPDKSGLPSDRFSAERTGGSVSTLTIQRTQQEDSAVYLCASSLNLGGELFFGEGSRLTVL.

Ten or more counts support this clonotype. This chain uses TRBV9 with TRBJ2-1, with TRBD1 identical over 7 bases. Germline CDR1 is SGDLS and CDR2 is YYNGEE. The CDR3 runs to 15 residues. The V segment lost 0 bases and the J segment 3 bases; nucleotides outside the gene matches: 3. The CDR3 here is CASSVDGTDYNEQFF. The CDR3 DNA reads TGTGCCAGCAGCGTAGATGGGACAGACTACAATGAGCAGTTCTTC.

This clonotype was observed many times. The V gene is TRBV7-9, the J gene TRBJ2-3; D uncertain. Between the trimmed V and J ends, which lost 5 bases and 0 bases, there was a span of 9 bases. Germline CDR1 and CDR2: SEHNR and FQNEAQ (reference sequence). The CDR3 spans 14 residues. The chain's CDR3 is CASSPGLSTDTQYF. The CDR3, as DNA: TGTGCCAGCAGCCCGGGCCTGAGCACAGATACGCAGTATTTT.